Each of the 22 T cell receptor beta chains below was sequenced from the same sample in a study of cytomegalovirus exposure and HLA in healthy donors. Primers for the PCR totalled 60 Vbeta and 13 Jbeta. Profiled with immunoSEQ multiplex PCR; TCRdb holds only in-frame clones, not every one. The table includes some 150,000 clones, around three quarters detected once. The source material was PBMCs. These receptors all come from a man aged 35 to 55 in good health and CMV-seropositive.

J is TRBJ1-4 and V is TRBV5-6, with D perhaps TRBD1 (5 bases). The germline V gene encodes CDR1 SGHDT and CDR2 YYEEEE. Trimming removed 0 bases from V and 5 bases from J, with 14 bases in between. This CDR3 spans 16 amino acids. CDR3: CASSLDRQPRNEKLFF. DNA for the CDR3: TGTGCCAGCAGCTTGGACCGACAGCCGCGGAATGAAAAACTGTTTTTT.

This CDR3 is CASSQDSQTGELFF. As DNA, the CDR3 is TGCGCCAGCAGCCAAGATTCCCAGACCGGGGAGCTGTTTTTT. The rearrangement links TRBV4-3 to TRBJ2-2; D gene unclear. This CDR3 region has 14 residues. V was pared by 0 bases and J by 5 bases, with 7 bases between. CDR1 is LGHNA and CDR2 is YSLEER in the germline V gene.

This clone came up a few times. The V gene is TRBV19, the J gene TRBJ1-1; 7 nucleotides match TRBD1. The germline V gene has CDR1 LNHDA and CDR2 SQIVND (reference sequence). Unmatched junction bases numbered 7, after V lost 5 bases and J lost 7 bases. The CDR3 extends over 13 amino acids. CDR3: CASSFRDSREAFF. CDR3 in DNA: TGTGCCAGTAGTTTCAGGGACAGTCGTGAAGCTTTCTTT.

J is TRBJ2-7 and V is TRBV5-1; perhaps TRBD2 as D (5 bases). This CDR3 has 14 amino acids. V was shortened by 7 bases and J by 3 bases, with 17 bases between the two germline ends. Germline CDR1 is SGHRS and CDR2 is YFSETQ. For the CDR3, the DNA is TGCGCCAGCCGGAGAGGGCCGATGGACTACGAGCAGTACTTC. Encoded protein: CASRRGPMDYEQYF.

The chain employs TRBV6-5 and TRBJ1-1, with a tentative D call TRBD1 (5 bases). CDR1 is MNHEY and CDR2 is SVGAGI in the germline V gene. The CDR3 is 13 amino acids. V shed 6 bases and J shed 11 bases, with 19 bases lying between them. CDR3 protein: CASRRNRQKGAFF. The DNA of the CDR3 is TGTGCCAGCAGACGGAACAGACAGAAAGGGGCTTTCTTT.

The rearrangement uses TRBV6-6 and TRBJ2-1; no firm D call. The germline V gene has CDR1 MNHNY and CDR2 SVGAGI (reference sequence). The CDR3 loop spans 12 amino acids. The V and J ends lost 3 bases and 9 bases respectively, with 9 bases between them. CDR3 residues: CASSYPYGEQFF. The CDR3 DNA is TGTGCCAGCAGTTATCCCTACGGTGAGCAGTTCTTC.

The J gene is TRBJ2-7, the V gene TRBV5-6; possible D gene TRBD1, 5 bases. This CDR3 is 15 amino acids long. Germline V CDR1 and CDR2: SGHDT, YYEEEE. V lost 2 bases to trimming and J lost 2 bases, with 14 bases between them. The CDR3 sequence: CASSFPSQGPYEQYF. CDR3 bases: TGTGCCAGCAGCTTCCCGTCGCAGGGTCCCTACGAGCAGTACTTC.

The chain is built from TRBV5-1 and TRBJ2-7; maybe TRBD2 (5 bases). This CDR3 is 16 amino acids long. The V end was cut by 4 bases, the J end by 2 bases, with 19 bases between. The V gene's germline CDR1 is SGHRS and CDR2 YFSETQ. The CDR3 DNA reads as TGCGCCAGCAGCCCGCAGGTGGGAGAGCTCGCCTACGAGCAGTACTTC. It translates to CASSPQVGELAYEQYF.

This clone was found once. The chain couples TRBV10-2 to TRBJ2-1; TRBD2 aligns across 10 bases. J was trimmed by 7 bases and V by 6 bases; bases with no gene match: 3. Germline CDR1 and CDR2: WSHSY and SAAADI. The CDR3 length is 13 residues. The CDR3 nucleotides are TGCGCCAGCAGGCTAGCGGGAGCAAATGAGCAGTTCTTC. Encoded protein: CASRLAGANEQFF.

The CDR3, as DNA: TGTGCCAGCAAAGCGGAGACCTTGAACACCGGGGAGCTGTTTTTT. Translated, it gives CASKAETLNTGELFF. This chain uses TRBV6-6 with TRBJ2-2; D might be TRBD2 (5 bases). Trimming took off 7 bases at V and 1 base at J, with 13 bases between the two ends. This CDR3 has 15 amino acids. The germline gives CDR1 MNHNY, CDR2 SVGAGI (reference sequence).

The chain is built from TRBV27 and TRBJ2-3; D possibly corresponds to TRBD2 (5 bases). The germline V and J ends were trimmed by 3 bases and 0 bases, with 7 bases remaining between them. CDR3 size: 14 residues. Germline CDR1 reads MNHEY; CDR2 reads SMNVEV (reference sequence). As DNA, the CDR3 is TGTGCCAGCAGTTTTTGGGAGAGCACAGATACGCAGTATTTT. Amino acid sequence: CASSFWESTDTQYF.

This rearrangement joins TRBV9 to TRBJ1-5; 12 positions match TRBD1. In germline, CDR1 is SGDLS, CDR2 YYNGEE. Trimming removed 3 bases from V and 4 bases from J; junction bases left unmatched: 5. The CDR3 runs 16 residues. The CDR3 reads CASSAGTGGGNQPQHF. The CDR3 DNA is TGTGCCAGCAGCGCCGGGACAGGGGGCGGGAATCAGCCCCAGCATTTT.

The chain couples TRBV9 to TRBJ1-1, with D possibly TRBD1 on 6 matching bases. Germline lookup yields CDR1 SGDLS and CDR2 YYNGEE. The CDR3 consists of 12 residues. Trimming removed 9 bases at V and 6 bases at J, with 15 bases between. This CDR3 is CATTPRGAEAFF. The DNA of the CDR3 is TGTGCCACTACACCCAGGGGCGCTGAAGCTTTCTTT. Full variable domain (rest looked up from reference TRBV9 and TRBJ1-1): DSGVTQTPKHLITATGQRVTLRCSPRSGDLSVYWYQQSLDQGLQFLIQYYNGEERAKGNILERFSAQQFPDLHSELNLSSLELGDSALYFCATTPRGAEAFFGQGTRLTVV.

This clone turned up a few times. V is TRBV18 and J is TRBJ1-2; no clear D. The ends were cut back, 3 bases at V and 1 base at J, with 9 bases in the middle. Germline loops: CDR1 KGHSH, CDR2 LQKENI. The CDR3 covers 14 residues. The CDR3 loop is CASSPENYNYGYTF. CDR3 nucleotide sequence: TGTGCCAGCTCACCTGAGAATTATAACTATGGCTACACCTTC.

The chain joins TRBV2 to TRBJ2-1; 14 bases match TRBD2. From germline, CDR1 is SNHLY and CDR2 FYNNEI. CDR3 length: 15 amino acids. With 4 bases clipped from V and 16 bases from J, the junction kept 12 bases outside the gene matches. CDR3 coding DNA: TGTGCCAGCAGTGGTCTGACTAGCGGGAGGGGGCATCAATTCTTC. As protein: CASSGLTSGRGHQFF.

This clone was seen a single time. This chain uses TRBV6-5 with TRBJ1-2; 10 positions match TRBD1. J lost 8 bases, V lost 6 bases, and 6 bases had no gene match. The CDR3 is 13 amino acids. Germline CDR1 and CDR2: MNHEY and SVGAGI. DNA for the CDR3: TGTGCCAGCAGAAGGACAGGGGGAAGAGGCTACACCTTC. Translated, it gives CASRRTGGRGYTF.

This clone appeared a few times. The chain has TRBV4-2 and TRBJ2-7; TRBD2 aligns across 15 bases. This CDR3 has 20 residues. V was clipped by 1 base and J by 2 bases; unmatched bases: 12. The V gene's germline CDR1 is LGHNA and CDR2 YNFKEQ. The DNA for the CDR3 is TGTGCCAGCAGCCAAGGTACCCCGGGACTAGCGGGGGGAAATGCCTACGAGCAGTACTTC. It specifies CASSQGTPGLAGGNAYEQYF.

The gene calls are TRBV29-1 and TRBJ1-1; the D gene is possibly TRBD1 (5 bases). With 7 bases removed from V and 3 bases from J, the gap between germline ends came to 15 bases. The CDR3 runs 13 residues. CDR1 and CDR2 (germline): SQVTM, ANQGSEA. This CDR3 reads CSAVRGRDTEAFF. The DNA for the CDR3 is TGCAGCGCAGTTCGGGGGAGGGACACTGAAGCTTTCTTT.

This clone was counted a single time. The rearrangement uses TRBV5-6 and TRBJ2-1; 11 bases fit TRBD2. CDR3 length: 15 amino acids. The trim removed 3 bases at V and 4 bases at J, leaving 3 bases unmatched. Per the germline V gene, CDR1 is SGHDT and CDR2 is YYEEEE. The DNA of the CDR3 is TGTGCCAGCAGCTCCGGGACTAGCGGTTACAATGAGCAGTTCTTC. It yields the protein CASSSGTSGYNEQFF.

V usage is TRBV4-1 and J usage is TRBJ1-1, with 8 positions matching TRBD1. The V segment lost 3 bases and the J segment 4 bases; nucleotides outside the gene matches: 4. Germline lookup yields CDR1 MGHRA and CDR2 YSYEKL. The CDR3 spans 14 residues. The DNA for the CDR3 is TGCGCCAGCAGCCAGCGGACAGGGCCCACTGAAGCTTTCTTT. As protein: CASSQRTGPTEAFF.

This clone was detected only a few times. The chain has TRBV29-1 and TRBJ1-1, with no clear D. The CDR3 has 14 amino acids. In germline, CDR1 is SQVTM, CDR2 ANQGSEA. Deletions cut 3 bases from V and 4 bases from J, with 15 bases between. DNA of the CDR3: TGCAGCGTTGATAGGGAGTCTCTGGGCACTGAAGCTTTCTTT. The encoded protein is CSVDRESLGTEAFF.

This chain uses TRBV5-1 with TRBJ2-2, with 9 bases matching TRBD1. This CDR3 is 15 amino acids long. V lost 3 bases, J lost 3 bases, and 3 bases stayed unmatched. Germline V gene sequence: CDR1 SGHRS, CDR2 YFSETQ. Here the CDR3 DNA reads TGCGCCAGCAGCTCGGACAGGGGAGACACCGGGGAGCTGTTTTTT. It translates to CASSSDRGDTGELFF.